This T cell receptor (beta chain) derives from a study of T cell repertoires in cytomegalovirus infection. Study-level background: CMV infection together with matching HLA type was indicated by public TCR beta signatures.

Each CDR3 protein is one row after TCRdb ran MiXCR on the reads. Altogether some 900,000 distinct CDR3 sequences are present, roughly 33% being singletons, with the ten largest covering 9.5% to 15%. The CDR3 spans 12 residues. CDR1 and CDR2 (germline): SEHNR, FQNEAQ (reference sequence). Trimming shortened V by 4 bases and J by 8 bases, and 9 bases separated the two germline ends. For this clonotype: What it recognizes is unknown.

This chain uses TRBV7-9 with TRBJ1-3; no reliable D call. This specimen consisted of cultured CD8+ T cells from PBMCs, obtained from culture after CMV antigen stimulation. The clonotype comes from a human donor in good health (CMV status not recorded). Some clones in this sample may be carry-over from other donors' samples. This CDR3 reads CASSSAGHTIYF. DNA of the CDR3: TGTGCCAGCAGCTCCGCGGGTCACACCATATATTTT.